This is a list of T cell receptor beta chains from one sample in a study of cytomegalovirus exposure and HLA in healthy donors. Assay: immunoSEQ multiplex PCR; the TCRdb copy retains only in-frame clones and omits some. The sample carries under 300,000 clones, around 91% recorded once. The sample comprised PBMCs. The receptor source for this set is a woman in her late teens or twenties in good health and CMV-seronegative. Both conserved end residues are part of each CDR3. A D gene is named only where the DNA matches it firmly. The size field is filled for only some rows; it gives once, few, many or a size class.

d_call	v_call	clone_size	j_call	cdr3_nt	cdr3_aa
.	TRBV2	.	TRBJ1-5	TGTGCCAGCAGTGAACCAGGGGATCAGCCCCAGCATTTT	CASSEPGDQPQHF
.	TRBV29-1	.	TRBJ2-1	TGCAGCGTTGCTCTAACTACCTACAATGAGCAGTTCTTC	CSVALTTYNEQFF
.	TRBV19	few	TRBJ1-5	TGTGCCAGTAGTCCCAGTATTCAGCCCCAGCATTTT	CASSPSIQPQHF
.	TRBV5-1	.	TRBJ2-5	TGCGCCAGCAGCTTGGGTGGGGAGAGGGAGACCCAGTACTTC	CASSLGGERETQYF
.	TRBV15	.	TRBJ2-1	TGTGCCACCAGCAGACTAAGTAATGAGCAGTTCTTC	CATSRLSNEQFF
.	TRBV27	.	TRBJ1-1	TGTGCCAGCAGTCCTCAGGTGAACACTGAAGCTTTCTTT	CASSPQVNTEAFF
TRBD1	TRBV18	.	TRBJ1-6	TGTGCCAGCTCACCCCAATCCGGGACAGTAAATTCACCCCTCCACTTT	CASSPQSGTVNSPLHF
.	TRBV7-9	.	TRBJ2-2	TGTGCCAGCAGCGTCCAGGGTCTCGGGGAGCTGTTTTTT	CASSVQGLGELFF
TRBD1	TRBV6-6	once	TRBJ1-5	TGTGCCAGCAGTTTTCCGGGACAGACGGGCAATCAGCCCCAGCATTTT	CASSFPGQTGNQPQHF
.	TRBV5-4	.	TRBJ1-4	TGTGCCAGCAGCAGCGGACGGATCGAAAAACTGTTTTTT	CASSSGRIEKLFF
.	TRBV20-1	.	TRBJ2-1	TGCAGTGCTCTACCGGGCAATGAGCAGTTCTTC	CSALPGNEQFF
.	TRBV28	.	TRBJ1-2	TGTGCCAGCAGTTTTGGGGGGGGAGGCTACACCTTC	CASSFGGGGYTF
.	TRBV21-1	few	TRBJ1-6	TGTGCCAGTCCGAGACAGTTCAGCAATTCACCCCTCCACTTT	CASPRQFSNSPLHF
.	TRBV6-1	.	TRBJ2-1	TGTGCCAGCAGATTTCGTCTAGCCATGGATGAGCAGTTCTTC	CASRFRLAMDEQFF
TRBD2	TRBV19	.	TRBJ2-7	TGTGCCAGTAGTCTCGGGCGGGGGACCTCCTACGAGCAGTACTTC	CASSLGRGTSYEQYF
.	TRBV6-5	.	TRBJ2-6	TGTGCCAGCGGGGGCTCTCCCTCTGGGGCCAACGTCCTGACTTTC	CASGGSPSGANVLTF
.	TRBV28	.	TRBJ1-2	TGTGCCAGCAGTTTTCGGCGGAACTATGGCTACACCTTC	CASSFRRNYGYTF
.	TRBV5-4	.	TRBJ1-4	TGTGCCAGCAGCGGGGAAACAGGGCCAAATGAAAAACTGTTTTTT	CASSGETGPNEKLFF
TRBD2	TRBV6-1	.	TRBJ2-5	TGTGCCAGCAGTGCGGGACTAGCGGAGACCCAGTACTTC	CASSAGLAETQYF
TRBD2	TRBV9	.	TRBJ2-7	TGTGCCAGCAGCGTAGATGCGACTAGCGGCGCCTACGAGCAGTACTTC	CASSVDATSGAYEQYF
.	TRBV13	few	TRBJ2-7	TGTGCCAGCACCATGGAATCCCAGGGCTCCTACGAGCAGTACTTC	CASTMESQGSYEQYF
TRBD2	TRBV5-6	.	TRBJ2-3	TGTGCCAGCAATAGCGGGGGCGCATCTCCTTTTGCGCAGTATTTT	CASNSGGASPFAQYF
.	TRBV18	.	TRBJ2-5	TGTGCCAGCTCACCCCCCAGTCCTCAAGAGACCCAGTACTTC	CASSPPSPQETQYF
.	TRBV5-1	.	TRBJ1-1	TGCGCCAGCAGCTTTGGTTTCCGGGGGAACACTGAAGCTTTCTTT	CASSFGFRGNTEAFF
.	TRBV9	.	TRBJ2-3	TGTGCCAGCAGCGTCGTGGGGAGCAGGTCCCTGGCAGATACGCAGTATTTT	CASSVVGSRSLADTQYF
TRBD1	TRBV5-6	few	TRBJ1-2	TGTGCCAGCAGCGTTAGGGGGCGCAACTATGGCTACACCTTC	CASSVRGRNYGYTF
.	TRBV5-1	.	TRBJ1-5	TGCGCCAGCAGCTTGGGCCAGGGCGGCAATCAGCCCCAGCATTTT	CASSLGQGGNQPQHF
.	TRBV18	.	TRBJ1-6	TGTGCCAGCTCATCAGGGACTGCTGCCTATAATTCACCCCTCCACTTT	CASSSGTAAYNSPLHF
TRBD1	TRBV18	.	TRBJ1-1	TGTGCCAGCTCCCTTGGGACAGGGAACACTGAAGCTTTCTTT	CASSLGTGNTEAFF
.	TRBV7-9	.	TRBJ2-3	TGTGCCAGCAGCTTAGAGGCAGGTCTTAGCACAGATACGCAGTATTTT	CASSLEAGLSTDTQYF
.	TRBV29-1	.	TRBJ2-2	TGCAGCGTTGATCTTCGCAGGGACACCGGGGAGCTGTTTTTT	CSVDLRRDTGELFF
.	TRBV27	.	TRBJ1-1	TGTGCCAGCAGTTTAACGGTAGGAGATAGCACGCGCGCTTTCTTT	CASSLTVGDSTRAFF
.	TRBV5-4	.	TRBJ1-4	TGTGCCAGCAGCTTAAGAGAGGGGGAGAATGAAAAACTGTTTTTT	CASSLREGENEKLFF
.	TRBV10-1	.	TRBJ2-1	TGCGCCAGCAGGACCGGACAGAATTACAATGAGCAGTTCTTC	CASRTGQNYNEQFF
TRBD1	TRBV28	.	TRBJ2-7	TGTGCCAGCAGTTTATGGGACGGGACAGGGGCCTACGAGCAGTACTTC	CASSLWDGTGAYEQYF
.	TRBV6-4	.	TRBJ2-7	TGTGCCAGCAGTCTCTACGAGCAGTACTTC	CASSLYEQYF
TRBD2	TRBV13	.	TRBJ2-1	TGTGCCAGCAGCTCGACTAGCGGGGGCGTCTCCTACAATGAGCAGTTCTTC	CASSSTSGGVSYNEQFF
.	TRBV7-9	.	TRBJ2-7	TGTGCCAGCAGCTTTGGAATGGAGACACTAGTAGGCTACGAGCAGTACTTC	CASSFGMETLVGYEQYF
TRBD2	TRBV19	.	TRBJ2-1	TGTGCCAGTAGTGCCCCTAGGCGGGGGGGCCTCAATGAGCAGTTCTTC	CASSAPRRGGLNEQFF
.	TRBV5-4	.	TRBJ1-1	TGTGCCAGCAGTTACCGGTCGAGGCCGGGGGCTTTCTTT	CASSYRSRPGAFF
.	TRBV7-2	.	TRBJ1-2	TGTGCCAGCAGCTTCCCGGGGGGGTCTGGCTACACCTTC	CASSFPGGSGYTF
TRBD1	TRBV5-1	.	TRBJ2-5	TGCGCCAGCAGCTTAGCGACAGGGGGTTCGGAGACCCAGTACTTC	CASSLATGGSETQYF
.	TRBV6-1	.	TRBJ2-5	TGTGCCAGCATCTTCGGGGGGTTAGGGGGCCAGTACTTC	CASIFGGLGGQYF
.	TRBV10-3	.	TRBJ1-1	TGTGCCATCAGTGAGTCGCGGGGGGTGAGCACTGAAGCTTTCTTT	CAISESRGVSTEAFF
.	TRBV27	.	TRBJ2-7	TGTGCCAGCAGTCCCGGGGGAGTCTCCTACGAGCAGTACTTC	CASSPGGVSYEQYF
TRBD1	TRBV5-4	.	TRBJ1-4	TGTGCCAGCAGCGCCCAACAGGGGGCGAGTGAAAAACTGTTTTTT	CASSAQQGASEKLFF
TRBD1	TRBV7-2	.	TRBJ2-7	TGTGCCAGCAGCTTAGCCGGCCAGGGGGCCTACGAGCAGTACTTC	CASSLAGQGAYEQYF
.	TRBV6-7	.	TRBJ2-3	TGTGCCAGCAGTTACTCGATAGGGACCCAGGAGGGGTCAGATACGCAGTATTTT	CASSYSIGTQEGSDTQYF
.	TRBV7-6	.	TRBJ2-5	TGTGCCAGTAGGGGTGGCTCCTCGGGGGCCCAGTACTTC	CASRGGSSGAQYF
.	TRBV19	.	TRBJ1-5	TGTGCCACGAGGAGGACTGGCAATCAGCCCCAGCATTTT	CATRRTGNQPQHF
TRBD2	TRBV7-6	.	TRBJ2-3	TGTGCCAGCAGCCATCGAGCGGGGCCGTCTGCAGATACGCAGTATTTT	CASSHRAGPSADTQYF
TRBD1	TRBV5-1	few	TRBJ1-6	TGCGCCAGCAGCTTGGCCGGGACAGGGAAGGAACCCCTCCACTTT	CASSLAGTGKEPLHF
TRBD1	TRBV27	.	TRBJ2-7	TGTGCCAGCAGTATGGGACAGGGTAACCAGCCAAACTACGAGCAGTACTTC	CASSMGQGNQPNYEQYF
TRBD1	TRBV5-1	few	TRBJ1-2	TGCGCCAGCAGCTCCGGGACAGGGGGCTACTATGGCTACACCTTC	CASSSGTGGYYGYTF
TRBD2	TRBV5-1	.	TRBJ2-1	TGCGCCAGCAGCTTTACTAGCGGGGGGGTCGATGAGCAGTTCTTC	CASSFTSGGVDEQFF
TRBD2	TRBV6-5	.	TRBJ2-1	TGTGCCAGCAGTGGACTAGGCAATGAGCAGTTCTTC	CASSGLGNEQFF
TRBD1	TRBV5-1	.	TRBJ1-3	TGCGCCAGCAGCAACCGCCCGGGACAGGGAATTTCTGGAAACACCATATATTTT	CASSNRPGQGISGNTIYF